This TCR beta chain was profiled in a study of blood T cell repertoires in COVID-19 (dated by TCRdb to 2020 to 2021). Broadly, across the study: Samples covering the acute and convalescent phases of COVID-19 were provided by collaborators in the United States, Italy and Spain. HLA class I and class II types, where available, came from metadata supplied by the sample provider rather than from assay-based typing. A de-identified subject ID, COVID-19 status, age in years and sex were almost always included in the sample metadata. The samples were drawn from two sources: the first 160 participants of the ongoing ImmuneRACE study, and fewer than 1,500 subjects contributed by 6 global collaborators. Deeply sampled blood TCRbeta repertoires from subjects exposed to, actively infected with, or recovered from COVID-19 were included in the dataset. The repertoires were released in a freely available public database meant as a resource for research on the immune response to SARS-CoV-2. The material from the prospective study consisted of cDNA or gDNA derived from T cells, B-cell-depleted T cells, or PBMCs.

A distance of 19 bases separates the germline ends of V and J, which lose 6 bases and 7 bases respectively. The germline V gene (reference sequence) specifies MNHEY as CDR1 and SMNVEV as CDR2. The CDR3 runs 15 amino acids, cysteine and phenylalanine included. Only the CDR3 region is kept as DNA, spanning 45 bases read in frame from base 1. The immunoSEQ Assay, a bias-controlled multiplex PCR, was used to amplify TCRbeta CDR3 regions from genomic DNA. In the original analysis: Within the assay, amplification of reference gene primers was used to estimate how many nucleated cells each sample contained. To quantify the absolute abundance of each unique TCRbeta CDR3 rearrangement, sequence reads were collapsed and filtered. For each sample, productive Simpson clonality was calculated by taking the square root of Simpson's diversity index across productive rearrangements. The clones in this table, taken by TCRdb from immuneACCESS, are in-frame only. Not every clone is retained; where verified, under half of the shortfall comes from an unresolved V gene, and the cause of the rest is unknown. Clone size and V and J calls were adopted from that table, with D and trimming inferred from the DNA. This sample gives 250,000 to 300,000 clones in total; 70% to 90% of them show up just once. The ten top clones hold more than 9.5% of the sample.

Broader findings and caveats from the paper: How much clinical and demographic metadata was included differed by source and by participant, and the metadata was provided uncurated.

Details on this clone: Its binding antigen is unknown. No quality values exist for individual bases; no much larger clone is one base distant.

Each collaborating institution followed its own protocols to collect whole blood in K2EDTA tubes. For TCRbeta analysis, collaborators shipped samples in one of three forms: frozen whole blood, isolated PBMCs, or DNA extracted from either of those sample types. Specimen: peripheral blood. Recombination connected TRBV27 to TRBJ1-5; a confident D gene designation cannot be given. This receptor was identified in a woman aged 70 to 79 with acute or convalescent COVID-19. The sequence in DNA is TGTGCCAGCAGCGGATTCGGGCCCGGGAAACAGCCCCAGCATTTT. Its protein product is CASSGFGPGKQPQHF.